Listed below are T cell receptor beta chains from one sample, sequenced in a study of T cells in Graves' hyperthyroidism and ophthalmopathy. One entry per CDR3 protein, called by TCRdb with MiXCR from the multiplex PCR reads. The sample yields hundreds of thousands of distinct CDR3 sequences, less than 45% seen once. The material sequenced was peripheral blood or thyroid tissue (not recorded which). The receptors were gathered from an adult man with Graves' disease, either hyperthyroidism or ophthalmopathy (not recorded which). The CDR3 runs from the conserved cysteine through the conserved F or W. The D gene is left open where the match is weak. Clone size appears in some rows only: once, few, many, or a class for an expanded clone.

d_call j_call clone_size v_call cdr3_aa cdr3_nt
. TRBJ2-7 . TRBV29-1 CSQEGVSYEQYF TGCAGCCAAGAGGGAGTTAGCTACGAGCAGTACTTC
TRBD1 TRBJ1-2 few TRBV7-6 CASSPLVVGQYYGYTF TGTGCCAGCAGCCCATTAGTCGTGGGACAGTACTATGGCTACACCTTC
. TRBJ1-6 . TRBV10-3 CASSYSRLPINSPLHF TGTGCCAGCAGTTACTCGAGACTTCCCATCAATTCACCCCTCCACTTT
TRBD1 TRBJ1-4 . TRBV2 CASNQDREKLFF TGTGCCAGCAACCAGGACAGGGAAAAACTGTTTTTT
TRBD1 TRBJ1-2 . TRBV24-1 CATSARDRSYTF TGTGCCACCAGTGCCAGGGACAGGAGCTACACCTTC
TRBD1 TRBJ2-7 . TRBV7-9 CASSPPGQGFEQYF TGTGCCAGCAGCCCACCGGGACAGGGCTTCGAGCAGTACTTC
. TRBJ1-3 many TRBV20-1 CSASEGAGNTIYF TGCAGTGCTAGCGAGGGGGCTGGAAACACCATATATTTT
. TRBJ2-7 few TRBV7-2 CASSSGTPLGSEQYF TGTGCCAGCAGCTCCGGGACTCCCTTGGGGAGCGAGCAGTACTTC
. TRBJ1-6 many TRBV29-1 CSVSAKGNSPLHF TGCAGCGTTTCGGCCAAGGGGAATTCACCCCTCCACTTT
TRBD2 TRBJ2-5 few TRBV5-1 CASSLRTSMETQYF TGCGCCAGCAGCTTAAGGACTAGCATGGAGACCCAGTACTTC
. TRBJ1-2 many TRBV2 CASRDWGRGYTF TGTGCCAGCAGGGATTGGGGGCGTGGCTACACCTTC
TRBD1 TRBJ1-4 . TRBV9 CASSGRDRGHEKLFF TGTGCCAGCAGCGGCCGGGACAGGGGACATGAAAAACTGTTTTTT
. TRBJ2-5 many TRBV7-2 CASSFRQYQETQYF TGTGCCAGCAGCTTTAGGCAGTACCAAGAGACCCAGTACTTC
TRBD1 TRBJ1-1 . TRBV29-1 CSTHRGTNTEAFF TGCAGCACCCACAGGGGTACGAACACTGAAGCTTTCTTT
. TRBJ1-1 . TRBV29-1 CSVGGLAEAFF TGCAGCGTTGGGGGCCTCGCTGAAGCTTTCTTT
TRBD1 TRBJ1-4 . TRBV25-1 CAGYSGQGRTNEKLFF TGTGCCGGCTACTCGGGACAGGGACGAACGAATGAAAAACTGTTTTTT
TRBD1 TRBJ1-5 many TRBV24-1 CATSEPGQNQPQHF TGTGCCACCAGTGAACCGGGACAGAATCAGCCCCAGCATTTT
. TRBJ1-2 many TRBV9 CASSVGDYGYTF TGTGCCAGCAGCGTAGGGGACTATGGCTACACCTTC
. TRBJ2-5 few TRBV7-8 CASSLAKGRAFQETQYF TGTGCCAGCAGCTTAGCGAAAGGCAGGGCATTCCAAGAGACCCAGTACTTC
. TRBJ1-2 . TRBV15 CATSRGSQSGYTF TGTGCCACCAGCAGAGGCAGTCAATCGGGCTACACCTTC
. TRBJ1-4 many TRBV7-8 CASSHPGQGNEKLFF TGTGCCAGCAGCCATCCTGGGCAGGGGAACGAAAAACTGTTTTTT
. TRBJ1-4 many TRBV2 CAIGATNEKLFF TGTGCCATCGGAGCAACTAATGAAAAACTGTTTTTT
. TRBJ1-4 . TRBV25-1 CASSEFLGRGEKLFF TGTGCCAGCAGTGAATTCTTGGGGCGGGGTGAAAAACTGTTTTTT
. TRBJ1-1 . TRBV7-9 CASSSQSELNTEAFF TGTGCCAGCAGCTCACAATCGGAGCTGAACACTGAAGCTTTCTTT
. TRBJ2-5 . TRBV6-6 CASSPEVGTQYF TGTGCCAGCAGCCCCGAGGTAGGGACCCAGTACTTC
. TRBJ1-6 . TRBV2 CASSELGGGRPLHF TGTGCCAGCAGTGAACTAGGGGGAGGGCGACCCCTCCACTTT
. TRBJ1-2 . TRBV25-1 CASSLSPGFRSYTF TGTGCCAGCAGTTTATCGCCTGGGTTTAGGAGCTACACCTTC
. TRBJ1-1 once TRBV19 CASSIVGVPTPTEAFF TGTGCCAGTAGTATAGTTGGTGTCCCGACGCCCACTGAAGCTTTCTTT
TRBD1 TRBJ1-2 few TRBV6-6 CASETGGDYGYTF TGTGCCAGCGAGACAGGGGGGGACTATGGCTACACCTTC
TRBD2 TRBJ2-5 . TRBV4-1 CASSPEEVAGAIHF TGCGCCAGCAGCCCCGAAGAGGTAGCGGGGGCCATTCACTTC
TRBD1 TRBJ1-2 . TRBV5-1 CASSLGEEGQGNGYTF TGCGCCAGCAGCTTGGGAGAGGAGGGACAGGGAAATGGCTACACCTTC
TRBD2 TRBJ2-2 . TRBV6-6 CAIRDPAGGGGELFF TGTGCCATCAGGGATCCAGCGGGAGGCGGCGGGGAGCTGTTTTTT
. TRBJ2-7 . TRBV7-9 CASSFGYGSSYEQYF TGTGCCAGCAGCTTCGGGTACGGGAGTTCCTACGAGCAGTACTTC
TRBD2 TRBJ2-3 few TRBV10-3 CAISEVPSGGTDTQYF TGTGCCATCAGTGAGGTGCCTAGCGGAGGCACAGATACGCAGTATTTT
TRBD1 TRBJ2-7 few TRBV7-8 CASNDRGGYEQYF TGTGCCAGCAACGACAGGGGAGGCTACGAGCAGTACTTC
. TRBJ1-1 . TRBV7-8 CASSLGPGPPWTEAFF TGTGCCAGCAGCTTAGGTCCAGGCCCACCGTGGACTGAAGCTTTCTTT
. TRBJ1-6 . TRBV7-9 CASRQGCSYNSPLHF TGTGCCAGCAGACAGGGTTGCTCCTATAATTCACCCCTCCACTTT
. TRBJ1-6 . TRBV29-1 CSVEGIVNSPLHF TGCAGCGTAGAGGGGATAGTGAATTCACCCCTCCACTTT
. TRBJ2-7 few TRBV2 CASSGVGEQYF TGTGCCAGCAGTGGGGTCGGCGAGCAGTACTTC
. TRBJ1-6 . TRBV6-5 CASSYTPGTSRSPLHF TGTGCCAGCAGTTACACACCCGGGACATCACGCTCACCCCTCCACTTT
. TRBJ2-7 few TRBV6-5 CATQGSNADEQYF TGTGCCACCCAGGGGAGTAACGCGGACGAGCAGTACTTC
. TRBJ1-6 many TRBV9 CASSVDAGELNSPLHF TGTGCCAGCAGCGTAGACGCGGGGGAGCTTAATTCACCCCTCCACTTT
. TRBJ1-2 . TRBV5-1 CASSLAQGPGGYTF TGCGCCAGCAGCTTGGCGCAGGGGCCAGGTGGCTACACCTTC
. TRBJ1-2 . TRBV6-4 CASSDSVGYGYTF TGTGCCAGCAGTGACTCGGTGGGGTATGGCTACACCTTC
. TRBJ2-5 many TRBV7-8 CASSLTGGGETQYF TGTGCCAGCAGCTTAACTGGGGGCGGAGAGACCCAGTACTTC
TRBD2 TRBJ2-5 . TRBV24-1 CATSDPAGLAGVETQYF TGTGCCACCAGTGACCCCGCGGGACTAGCGGGAGTAGAGACCCAGTACTTC
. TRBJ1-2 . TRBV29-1 CSLGPDTNYGYTF TGCAGCTTAGGCCCCGACACAAACTATGGCTACACCTTC
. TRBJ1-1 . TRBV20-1 CSASNKGEGTEAFF TGCAGTGCCAGCAACAAAGGGGAGGGGACTGAAGCTTTCTTT
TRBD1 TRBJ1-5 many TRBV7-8 CASSPRTAGGRDQPQHF TGTGCCAGCAGCCCTCGGACGGCAGGGGGCCGTGATCAGCCCCAGCATTTT
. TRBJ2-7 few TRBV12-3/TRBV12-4 CASRTSDGYEQYF TGTGCCAGCAGGACATCGGACGGCTACGAGCAGTACTTC
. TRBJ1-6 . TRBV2 CASGPRQPLHF TGTGCCAGCGGTCCCCGTCAGCCCCTCCACTTT
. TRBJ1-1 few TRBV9 CASSVDGQGFTEAFF TGTGCCAGCAGCGTAGACGGGCAGGGTTTCACTGAAGCTTTCTTT
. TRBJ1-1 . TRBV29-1 CSATEYTEAFF TGCAGCGCGACAGAGTACACTGAAGCTTTCTTT
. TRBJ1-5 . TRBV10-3 CAISDMDPETQHF TGTGCCATCAGTGACATGGATCCAGAGACCCAGCATTTT